One and the same sample provided the 10 T cell receptor beta chains below, sequenced in a study of cytomegalovirus exposure and HLA in healthy donors. A multiplex PCR was run with 60 Vbeta primers and 13 Jbeta primers. This table comes from immunoSEQ multiplex PCR, and its TCRdb copy is limited to in-frame clones, with some not included. Of fewer than 150,000 clones in the sample, about 72% were seen once. Sequenced material: PBMCs. Source of these receptors: a man aged 50 to 59 in good health and CMV-seropositive.

V usage is TRBV5-6 and J usage is TRBJ2-7, with D possibly matching TRBD1 (5 bases). The CDR3 consists of 18 residues. V was pared by 4 bases and J by 1 base, with 24 bases between. Per the germline V gene, CDR1 is SGHDT and CDR2 is YYEEEE. This CDR3 is CASSTLWGMTRTSYEQYF. Here the CDR3 DNA reads TGTGCCAGCAGCACTCTATGGGGTATGACAAGGACATCCTACGAGCAGTACTTC. Filled out from reference TRBV5-6 and TRBJ2-7, the complete variable domain reads DAGVTQSPTHLIKTRGQQVTLRCSPKSGHDTVSWYQQALGQGPQFIFQYYEEEERQRGNFPDRFSGHQFPNYSSELNVNALLLGDSALYLCASSTLWGMTRTSYEQYFGPGTRLTVT.

The chain carries TRBV19 and TRBJ2-4; a possible D gene is TRBD1 (6 bases). Trimming pared 10 bases from V and 2 bases from J, leaving 15 bases between. The germline V gene encodes CDR1 LNHDA and CDR2 SQIVND (reference sequence). This CDR3 has 14 amino acids. CDR3 amino acids: CATGNRESKNIQYF. The CDR3 bases are TGTGCCACCGGCAACAGGGAATCCAAAAACATTCAGTACTTC.

The genes are TRBV5-5 and TRBJ2-7; 13 bases are shared with TRBD2. This CDR3 comprises 15 residues. With 4 bases clipped from V and 5 bases from J, the junction kept 6 bases outside the gene matches. Germline V gene sequence: CDR1 SGHKS, CDR2 YYEKEE (reference sequence). DNA for the CDR3: TGTGCCAGCAGCCTCACTAGCGGGGGGGCCAACGAGCAGTACTTC. Amino acid sequence: CASSLTSGGANEQYF. Full variable domain (outside the CDR3, taken from reference TRBV5-5 and TRBJ2-7): DAGVTQSPTHLIKTRGQQVTLRCSPISGHKSVSWYQQVLGQGPQFIFQYYEKEERGRGNFPDRFSARQFPNYSSELNVNALLLGDSALYLCASSLTSGGANEQYFGPGTRLTVT.

The rearrangement links TRBV7-6 to TRBJ2-1; 9 bases agree with TRBD2. The V gene end was trimmed by 5 bases and the J gene end by 0 bases; junction bases not matched to a gene: 2. The CDR3 spans 15 residues. Per germline, CDR1 SGHVS and CDR2 FNYEAQ. CDR3 in DNA: TGTGCCAGCAGCGCACTAGCGGGCTCCTACAATGAGCAGTTCTTC. Translating gives CASSALAGSYNEQFF.

This clone was seen once. The chain employs TRBV28 and TRBJ2-1; D possibly corresponds to TRBD2 (7 bases). CDR1 MDHEN and CDR2 SYDVKM come from the germline V gene. There are 18 residues in the CDR3. Trimming took 4 bases from V and 9 from J, leaving 28 bases between them. CDR3 residues: CASSSPGASGRGLGEQFF. The CDR3 DNA reads TGTGCCAGCAGTTCCCCCGGGGCGAGCGGGCGGGGGCTGGGTGAGCAGTTCTTC.

The chain uses TRBV27 and TRBJ2-5; TRBD2 might be the D (6 bases). Trimming took 4 bases from V and 4 from J, leaving 10 bases between them. The CDR3 runs 13 residues. CDR1 is MNHEY, CDR2 SMNVEV, per germline (reference sequence). CDR3 loop: CASSSRRGETQYF. CDR3 bases: TGTGCCAGCAGTTCTCGGCGGGGAGAGACCCAGTACTTC.

The chain combines TRBV30 with TRBJ1-6, with D tentatively TRBD1 (6 bases). The CDR3 has 14 residues. Germline CDR1 is GTSNPN and CDR2 is SVGIG (reference sequence). V was trimmed by 5 bases and J by 0 bases, leaving 8 bases between them. Here the CDR3 DNA reads TGTGCCTGGGGACAGAGCTCCTATAATTCACCCCTCCACTTT. Its protein product is CAWGQSSYNSPLHF. The complete variable domain, with remaining parts taken from reference TRBV30 and TRBJ1-6, reads SQTIHQWPATLVQPVGSPLSLECTVEGTSNPNLYWYRQAAGRGLQLLFYSVGIGQISSEVPQNLSASRPQDRQFILSSKKLLLSDSGFYLCAWGQSSYNSPLHFGNGTRLTVT.

The CDR3 region is CASSPRQGYGELFF. DNA of the CDR3: TGTGCCAGCAGCCCTCGACAGGGTTACGGGGAGCTGTTTTTT. The V call is TRBV7-6, the J call TRBJ2-2; TRBD1 matches 7 bases. After removal of 5 bases from V and 7 bases from J, the junction contained 7 bases not matched to a gene. The CDR3 runs to 14 residues. Germline assignment: CDR1 SGHVS and CDR2 FNYEAQ.

V is TRBV25-1 and J is TRBJ2-7; TRBD1 is a possible D gene (5 bases). V was cut by 1 base and J by 1 base, with 8 bases left in between. This CDR3 region has 14 residues. In germline, CDR1 is MGHDK, CDR2 SYGVNS. The CDR3 region is CASSEFDRSYEQYF. The CDR3 DNA reads as TGTGCCAGCAGTGAATTTGACAGATCCTACGAGCAGTACTTC.

This clone was seen more than once but under ten times. V usage is TRBV5-1 and J usage is TRBJ1-3, with TRBD1 as a possible D gene (6 bases). Trimming stripped 4 bases from V and 8 bases from J, with 16 bases between. CDR1 and CDR2 (germline): SGHRS, YFSETQ. The CDR3 runs to 14 residues. CDR3 DNA sequence: TGCGCCAGCAGCGGGGGCAGGGTGACGGACACCATATATTTT. Protein: CASSGGRVTDTIYF.